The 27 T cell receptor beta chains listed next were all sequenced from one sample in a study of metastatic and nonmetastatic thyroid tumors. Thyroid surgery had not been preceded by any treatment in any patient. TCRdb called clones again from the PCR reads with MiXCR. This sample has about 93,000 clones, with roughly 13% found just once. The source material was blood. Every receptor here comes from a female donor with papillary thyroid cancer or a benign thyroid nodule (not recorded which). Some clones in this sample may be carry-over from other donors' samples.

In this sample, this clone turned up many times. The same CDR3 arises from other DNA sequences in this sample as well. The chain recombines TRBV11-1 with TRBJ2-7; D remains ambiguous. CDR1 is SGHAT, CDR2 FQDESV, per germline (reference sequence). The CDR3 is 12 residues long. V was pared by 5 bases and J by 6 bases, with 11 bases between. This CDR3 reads CASSALASEQYF. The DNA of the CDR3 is TGTGCCAGCAGCGCCTTAGCTAGCGAGCAGTACTTC.

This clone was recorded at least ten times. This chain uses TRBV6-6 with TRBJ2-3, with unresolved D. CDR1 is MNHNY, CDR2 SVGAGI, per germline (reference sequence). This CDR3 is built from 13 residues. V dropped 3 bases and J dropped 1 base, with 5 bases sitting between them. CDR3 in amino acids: CASSYLGTDTQYF. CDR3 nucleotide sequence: TGTGCCAGCAGTTATTTGGGCACAGATACGCAGTATTTT.

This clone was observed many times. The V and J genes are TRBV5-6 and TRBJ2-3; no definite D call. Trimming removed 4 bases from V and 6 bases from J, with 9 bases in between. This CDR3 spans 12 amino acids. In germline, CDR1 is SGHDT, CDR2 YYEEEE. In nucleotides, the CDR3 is TGTGCCAGCAGCCCCGGAGCCGATACGCAGTATTTT. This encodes CASSPGADTQYF. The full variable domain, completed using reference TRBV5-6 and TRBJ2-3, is DAGVTQSPTHLIKTRGQQVTLRCSPKSGHDTVSWYQQALGQGPQFIFQYYEEEERQRGNFPDRFSGHQFPNYSSELNVNALLLGDSALYLCASSPGADTQYFGPGTRLTVL.

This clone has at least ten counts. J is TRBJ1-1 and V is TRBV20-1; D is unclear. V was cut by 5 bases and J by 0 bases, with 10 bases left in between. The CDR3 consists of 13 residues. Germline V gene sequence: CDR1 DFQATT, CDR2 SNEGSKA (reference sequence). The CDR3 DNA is TGCAGTGCTCGACACGCCATGAACACTGAAGCTTTCTTT. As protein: CSARHAMNTEAFF.

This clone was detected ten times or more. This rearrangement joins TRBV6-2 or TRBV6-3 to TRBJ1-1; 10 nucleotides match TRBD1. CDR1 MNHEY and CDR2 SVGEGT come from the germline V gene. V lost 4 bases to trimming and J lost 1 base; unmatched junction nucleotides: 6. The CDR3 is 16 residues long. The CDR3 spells CASSLGQGIGNTEAFF. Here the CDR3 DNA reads TGTGCCAGCAGTTTGGGACAGGGGATAGGGAACACTGAAGCTTTCTTT.

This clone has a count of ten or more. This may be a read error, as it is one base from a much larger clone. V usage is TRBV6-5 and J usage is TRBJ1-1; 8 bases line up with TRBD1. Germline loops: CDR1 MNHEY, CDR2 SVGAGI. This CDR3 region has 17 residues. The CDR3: CAGSYSMRDRRNTEAFF. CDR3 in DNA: TGTGCCGGCAGTTACTCGATGCGGGACAGGAGAAACACTGAAGCTTTCTTT.

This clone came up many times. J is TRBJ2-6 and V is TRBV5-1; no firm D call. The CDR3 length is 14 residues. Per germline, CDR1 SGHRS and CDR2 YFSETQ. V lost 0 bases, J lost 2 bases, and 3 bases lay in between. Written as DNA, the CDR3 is TGCGCCAGCAGCTTGGAACCTGGGGCCAACGTCCTGACTTTC. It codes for CASSLEPGANVLTF.

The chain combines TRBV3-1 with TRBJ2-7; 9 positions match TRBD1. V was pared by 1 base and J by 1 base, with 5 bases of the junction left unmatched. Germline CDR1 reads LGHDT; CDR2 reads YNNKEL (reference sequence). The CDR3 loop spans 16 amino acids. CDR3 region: CASSQGTGTGSYEQYF. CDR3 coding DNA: TGTGCCAGCAGCCAAGGAACCGGGACAGGGTCCTACGAGCAGTACTTC.

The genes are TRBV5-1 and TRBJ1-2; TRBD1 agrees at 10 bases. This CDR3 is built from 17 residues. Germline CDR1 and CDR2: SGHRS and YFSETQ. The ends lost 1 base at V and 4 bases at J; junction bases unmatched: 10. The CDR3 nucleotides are TGCGCCAGCAGCTTGAGTGGACAGGGGGATGTAAGCTATGGCTACACCTTC. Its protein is CASSLSGQGDVSYGYTF.

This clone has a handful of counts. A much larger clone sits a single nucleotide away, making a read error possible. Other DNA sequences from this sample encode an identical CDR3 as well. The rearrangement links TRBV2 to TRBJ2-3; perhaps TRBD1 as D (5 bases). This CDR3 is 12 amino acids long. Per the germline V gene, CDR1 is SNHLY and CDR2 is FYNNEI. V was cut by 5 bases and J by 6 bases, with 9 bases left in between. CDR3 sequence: CASSFQGDTQYF. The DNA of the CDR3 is TGTGCCAGCAGTTTCCAGGGTGATACGCAGTATTTT.

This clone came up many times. DNA of the CDR3: TGTGCCAGCAGCCAGGCGGGAGGGGGGTACGAGCAGTACTTC. Its protein product is CASSQAGGGYEQYF. J is TRBJ2-7 and V is TRBV6-1, with 9 positions matching TRBD2. The CDR3 is 14 amino acids. With 6 bases clipped from V and 4 bases from J, the junction kept 7 bases outside the gene matches. Germline assignment: CDR1 MNHNS and CDR2 SASEGT.

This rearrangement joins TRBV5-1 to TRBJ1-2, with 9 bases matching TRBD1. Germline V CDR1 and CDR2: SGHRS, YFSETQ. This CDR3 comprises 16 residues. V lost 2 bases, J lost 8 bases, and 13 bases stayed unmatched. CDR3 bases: TGCGCCAGCAGCTTCGTCGGTAACAGGGGGCCTAGGGGCTACACCTTC. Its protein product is CASSFVGNRGPRGYTF.

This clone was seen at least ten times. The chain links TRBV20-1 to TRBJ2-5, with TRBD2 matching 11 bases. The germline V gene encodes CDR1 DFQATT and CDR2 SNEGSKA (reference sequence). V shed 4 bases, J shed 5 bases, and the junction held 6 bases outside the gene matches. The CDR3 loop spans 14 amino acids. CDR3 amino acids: CSAIPGLAAETQYF. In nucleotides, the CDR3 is TGCAGTGCTATCCCGGGACTAGCGGCGGAGACCCAGTACTTC.

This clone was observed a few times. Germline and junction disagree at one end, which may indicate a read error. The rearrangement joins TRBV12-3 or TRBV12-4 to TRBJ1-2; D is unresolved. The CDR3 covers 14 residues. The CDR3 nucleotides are TGTGCCGGCAGCCCGTTGGACGTGCGGCATGGCTACACCTTC. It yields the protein CAGSPLDVRHGYTF.

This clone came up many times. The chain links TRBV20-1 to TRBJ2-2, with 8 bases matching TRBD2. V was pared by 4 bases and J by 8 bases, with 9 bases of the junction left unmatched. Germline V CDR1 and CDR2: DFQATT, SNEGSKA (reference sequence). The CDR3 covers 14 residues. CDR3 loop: CSATYGLALGELFF. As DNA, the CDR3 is TGCAGTGCTACCTATGGACTAGCTTTGGGGGAGCTGTTTTTT.

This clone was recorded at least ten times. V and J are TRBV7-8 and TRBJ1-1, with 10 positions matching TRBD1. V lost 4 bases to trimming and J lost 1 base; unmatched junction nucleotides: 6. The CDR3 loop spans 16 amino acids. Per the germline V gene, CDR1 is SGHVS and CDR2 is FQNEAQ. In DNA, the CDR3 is TGTGCCAGCAGCTCCCCGGGACAGGGGACGAACACTGAAGCTTTCTTT. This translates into CASSSPGQGTNTEAFF.

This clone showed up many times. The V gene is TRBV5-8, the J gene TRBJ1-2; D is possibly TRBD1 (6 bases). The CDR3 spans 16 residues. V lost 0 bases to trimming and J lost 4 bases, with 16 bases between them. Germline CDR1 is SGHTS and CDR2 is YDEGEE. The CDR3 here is CASSLDVGGSPYGYTF. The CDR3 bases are TGTGCCAGCAGCTTGGACGTAGGGGGATCCCCCTATGGCTACACCTTC.

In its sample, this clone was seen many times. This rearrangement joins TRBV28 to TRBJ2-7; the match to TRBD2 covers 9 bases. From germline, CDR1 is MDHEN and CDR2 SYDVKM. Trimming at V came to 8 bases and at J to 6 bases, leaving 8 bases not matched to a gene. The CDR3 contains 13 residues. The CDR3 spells CASQPSGVFEQYF. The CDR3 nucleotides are TGTGCCAGCCAGCCTAGCGGGGTATTCGAGCAGTACTTC.

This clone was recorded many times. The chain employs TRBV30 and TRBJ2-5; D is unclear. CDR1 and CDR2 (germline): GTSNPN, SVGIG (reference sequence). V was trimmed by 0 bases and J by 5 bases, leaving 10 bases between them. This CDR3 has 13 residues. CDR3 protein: CAWSVGAPETQYF. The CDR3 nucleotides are TGTGCCTGGAGTGTTGGAGCGCCGGAGACCCAGTACTTC.

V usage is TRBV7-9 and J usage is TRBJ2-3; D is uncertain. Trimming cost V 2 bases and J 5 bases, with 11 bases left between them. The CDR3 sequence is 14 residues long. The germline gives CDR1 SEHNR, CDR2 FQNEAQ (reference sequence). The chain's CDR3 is CASSLRHGIDTQYF. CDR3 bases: TGTGCCAGCAGCTTACGACATGGAATAGATACGCAGTATTTT. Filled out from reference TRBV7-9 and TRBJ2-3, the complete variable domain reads DTGVSQNPRHKITKRGQNVTFRCDPISEHNRLYWYRQTLGQGPEFLTYFQNEAQLEKSRLLSDRFSAERPKGSFSTLEIQRTEQGDSAMYLCASSLRHGIDTQYFGPGTRLTVL.

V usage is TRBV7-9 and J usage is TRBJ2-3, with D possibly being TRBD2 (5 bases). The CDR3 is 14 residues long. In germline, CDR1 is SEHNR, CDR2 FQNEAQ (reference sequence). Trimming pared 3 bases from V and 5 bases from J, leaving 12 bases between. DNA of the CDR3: TGTGCCAGCAGCTTGGGATCCGGGGTAGATACGCAGTATTTT. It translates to CASSLGSGVDTQYF.

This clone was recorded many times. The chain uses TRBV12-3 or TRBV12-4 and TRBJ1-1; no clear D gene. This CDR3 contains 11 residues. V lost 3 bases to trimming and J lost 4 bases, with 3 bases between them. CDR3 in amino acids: CASSFSTEAFF. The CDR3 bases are TGTGCCAGCAGTTTTTCCACTGAAGCTTTCTTT.

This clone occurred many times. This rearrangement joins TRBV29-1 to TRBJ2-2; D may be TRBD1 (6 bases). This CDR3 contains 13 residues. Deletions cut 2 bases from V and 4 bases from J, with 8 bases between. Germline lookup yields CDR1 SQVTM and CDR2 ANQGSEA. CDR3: CSVETGSTGELFF. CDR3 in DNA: TGCAGCGTTGAAACAGGGAGCACCGGGGAGCTGTTTTTT.

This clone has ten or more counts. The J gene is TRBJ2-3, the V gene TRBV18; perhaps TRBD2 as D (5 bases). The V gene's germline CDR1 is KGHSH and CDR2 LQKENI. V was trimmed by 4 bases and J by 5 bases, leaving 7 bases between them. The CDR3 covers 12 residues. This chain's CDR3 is CASSQGEDTQYF. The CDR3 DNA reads TGTGCCAGCTCACAGGGAGAAGATACGCAGTATTTT. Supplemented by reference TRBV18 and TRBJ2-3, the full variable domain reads NAGVMQNPRHLVRRRGQEARLRCSPMKGHSHVYWYRQLPEEGLKFMVYLQKENIIDESGMPKERFSAEFPKEGPSILRIQQVVRGDSAAYFCASSQGEDTQYFGPGTRLTVL.

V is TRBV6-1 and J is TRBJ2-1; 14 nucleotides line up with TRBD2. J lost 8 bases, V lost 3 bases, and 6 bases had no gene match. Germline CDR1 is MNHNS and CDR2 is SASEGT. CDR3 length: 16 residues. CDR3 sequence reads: CASSERLAGGRDEQFF. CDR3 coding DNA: TGTGCCAGCAGTGAGCGACTAGCGGGAGGGAGGGATGAGCAGTTCTTC.

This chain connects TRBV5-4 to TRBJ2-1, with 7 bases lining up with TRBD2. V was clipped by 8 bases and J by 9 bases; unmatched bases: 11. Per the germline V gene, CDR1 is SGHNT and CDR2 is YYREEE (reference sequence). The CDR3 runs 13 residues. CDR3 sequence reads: CARGTGGEAEQFF. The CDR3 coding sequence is TGTGCCAGGGGAACGGGAGGAGAAGCTGAGCAGTTCTTC. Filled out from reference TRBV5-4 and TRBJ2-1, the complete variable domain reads ETGVTQSPTHLIKTRGQQVTLRCSSQSGHNTVSWYQQALGQGPQFIFQYYREEENGRGNFPPRFSGLQFPNYSSELNVNALELDDSALYLCARGTGGEAEQFFGPGTRLTVL.

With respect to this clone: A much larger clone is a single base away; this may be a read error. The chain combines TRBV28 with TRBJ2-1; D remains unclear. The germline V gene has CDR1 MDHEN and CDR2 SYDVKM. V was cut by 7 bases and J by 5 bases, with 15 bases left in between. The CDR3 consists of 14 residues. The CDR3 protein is CASIPGAADNEQFF. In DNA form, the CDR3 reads TGTGCCAGCATCCCCGGTGCTGCGGACAATGAGCAGTTCTTC.